This T cell receptor (beta chain) comes out of a study of control samples from healthy donors and cancer patients. With 3 bases clipped from V and 5 bases from J, the junction kept 5 bases outside the gene matches. The CDR3 runs 13 residues. CDR1 is SQVTM, CDR2 ANQGSEA, per germline. Measured with immunoSEQ multiplex PCR; TCRdb has only the in-frame clones, and not every one. The sample yields 150,000 to 200,000 clones, around nine tenths seen once. This sequence joins TRBV29-1 and TRBJ1-1, with TRBD1 identical over 8 bases. The sample comprised blood. This sequence originates from a man in his thirties or forties in good health. This CDR3 reads CSVEGQELTEAFF. CDR3 coding DNA: TGCAGCGTTGAGGGACAGGAACTTACTGAAGCTTTCTTT.